The entry below describes one T cell receptor beta chain. Its antigen remains unidentified. No base qualities exist here, and no much larger clone lies one base off it. This specimen comes from a study of pediatric ulcerative colitis (dated 2019 in TCRdb). Turning to the overall study: Pancolitis was present in more than five ulcerative colitis patients and left-sided colitis in two, and histology consistent with ulcerative colitis was found in all of these patients. From under ten newly diagnosed, treatment-naive pediatric ulcerative colitis patients and four non-IBD control children, paired blood and rectal samples were collected. The Pediatric Ulcerative Colitis Activity Index classified two patients as having mild disease, four as having moderate disease and three as having acute severe colitis.

What the research found in general, with its limitations: The healthy control group was small, with only a few individuals. Controls, mild-moderate and acute severe colitis patients were separated by rectal repertoire features, and reduced rectal diversity due to clonal expansions was observed in acute severe colitis. Compared with controls, ulcerative colitis patients showed significantly higher autologous blood-rectal clonal overlap, a finding that suggests increased T cell trafficking to inflamed tissue. Blood-derived T cells may have been included in rectal pinch biopsies, especially in patients with overt colitis. A couple of patients' blood samples yielded substantially fewer templates for technical reasons and were excluded from blood-rectal overlap analysis. Because repertoires came from total lymphocyte DNA, patterns in rare subsets such as regulatory T cells may not be reflected. A couple of rectal CDR3 clonotypes turned up in every ulcerative colitis patient but in none of the controls.

During colonoscopy, one to two rectal pinch biopsies were obtained for research purposes. Before the diagnostic colonoscopy, none of the ulcerative colitis patients had been given any immunosuppressive medication. Before DNA was isolated, the rectal biopsies underwent proteinase K digestion. The Wizard kit (Promega) was used to extract genomic DNA from blood and intestinal samples. Through the immunoSEQ TRB Survey service, multiplex V and J primers were used to amplify rearranged CDR3 beta regions from genomic DNA. To keep depth equal across samples, survey-level sequencing depth of up to 500,000 reads per sample was applied. Libraries were purified, pooled and sequenced on Illumina technology. The published analysis was carried out like this. Productive clonality, sample overlap, pairwise scatters, CDR3 beta length, V/D/J gene usage and productiveness were all assessed with the immunoSEQ online tools. Alongside Shannon and Simpson indices, calculated diversity was computed as the number of unique rearrangements divided by total templates, multiplied by 100. Principal component analysis used the R prcomp function and ggbiplot package on Z-score normalized data. Morisita's index was used to measure clonal overlap between blood and rectum within each subject. Sourced from immuneACCESS, this table was stored by TCRdb with only in-frame sequences that have V and J called. A share of the clones is absent; for the studies checked, an unresolved V gene accounts for under half, and the remainder has no known explanation. V, J and clone size reflect that table, while D and trimming were determined from the DNA. The sample table records approximately 15,000 clones; around 70% of these occur just once. Around 3.7% of the sample goes to the ten largest clones.

The clonotype originates from a girl aged 5 to 17 with moderate ulcerative colitis. The sequenced sample was gut tissue.

The DNA sequence reads TGTGCCAGCAGGTCACAGGGCCTCTCGCAAGAGACCCAGTACTTC. Its translation is CASRSQGLSQETQYF. The V gene is TRBV5-4 and the J gene is TRBJ2-5; a tentative D match to TRBD1 spans 6 bases. A distance of 16 bases separates the germline ends of V and J, which lose 5 bases and 2 bases respectively. Taken from the germline V gene (reference sequence), the CDR1 and CDR2 loops are SGHNT and YYREEE. There are 15 amino acids in the CDR3, from cysteine to phenylalanine inclusive. Only CDR3 DNA remains: 45 bases, in frame from the first base.